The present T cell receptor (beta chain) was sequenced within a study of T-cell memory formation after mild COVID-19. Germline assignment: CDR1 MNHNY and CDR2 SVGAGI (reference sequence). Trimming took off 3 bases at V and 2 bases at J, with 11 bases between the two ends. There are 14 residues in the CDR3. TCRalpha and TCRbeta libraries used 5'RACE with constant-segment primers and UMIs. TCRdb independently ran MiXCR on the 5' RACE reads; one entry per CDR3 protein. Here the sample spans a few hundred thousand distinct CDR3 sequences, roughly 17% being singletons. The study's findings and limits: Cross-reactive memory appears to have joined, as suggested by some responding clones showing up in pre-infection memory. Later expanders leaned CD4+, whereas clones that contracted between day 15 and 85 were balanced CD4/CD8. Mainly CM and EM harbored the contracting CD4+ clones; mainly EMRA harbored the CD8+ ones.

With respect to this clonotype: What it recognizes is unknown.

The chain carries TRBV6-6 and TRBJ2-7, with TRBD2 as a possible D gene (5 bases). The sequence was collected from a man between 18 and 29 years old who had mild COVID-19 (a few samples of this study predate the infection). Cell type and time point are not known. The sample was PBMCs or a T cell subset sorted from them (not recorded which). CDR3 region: CASSYEGPTYEQYF. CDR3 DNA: TGTGCCAGCAGTTATGAGGGCCCGACCTACGAGCAGTACTTC.